The 13 T cell receptor beta chains given below trace back to one sample, sequenced in a study of cytomegalovirus exposure and HLA in healthy donors. The PCR used 60 Vbeta and 13 Jbeta primers. Using immunoSEQ multiplex PCR, the repertoire was profiled, and TCRdb retains in-frame clones only, with some absent. Altogether some 150,000 clones are present, just under 80% being singletons, with the ten largest covering approximately 2.1%. Sequencing used PBMCs. All receptors come from a man younger than 45 in good health and CMV-seronegative.

The chain is built from TRBV15 and TRBJ2-7; TRBD2 agrees at 11 bases. V shed 3 bases and J 3 bases; nucleotides not matched to a gene: 4. The CDR3 extends over 15 amino acids. The germline CDR1 and CDR2 sequences are LNHNV and YYDKDF (reference sequence). CDR3 DNA: TGTGCCACCAGCAGGAGACTAGCGGGAAGCTACGAGCAGTACTTC. This sequence encodes CATSRRLAGSYEQYF.

The chain recombines TRBV5-1 with TRBJ2-7; the D gene is possibly TRBD1 (6 bases). CDR3 length: 15 amino acids. The V end was cut by 4 bases, the J end by 5 bases, with 19 bases between. Germline CDR1 is SGHRS and CDR2 is YFSETQ. The chain's CDR3 is CASSPGQGPGHEQYF. CDR3 nucleotides: TGCGCCAGCAGCCCGGGGCAGGGGCCAGGGCACGAGCAGTACTTC.

This clone was seen a handful of times. J is TRBJ2-7 and V is TRBV28; D remains unclear. The germline CDR1 and CDR2 sequences are MDHEN and SYDVKM. Trimming removed 7 bases from V and 0 bases from J, with 10 bases in between. This CDR3 has 13 residues. The CDR3 is CASMFPSSYEQYF. CDR3 DNA sequence: TGTGCCAGCATGTTCCCGAGCTCCTACGAGCAGTACTTC.

CDR3 residues: CASSVGMTRAYEQYF. CDR3 sequence (DNA): TGTGCCAGCAGTGTCGGAATGACGAGGGCCTACGAGCAGTACTTC. The chain is built from TRBV28 and TRBJ2-7; a weak D match, TRBD2 (5 bases). The CDR3 runs 15 residues. V lost 5 bases and J lost 2, with 16 bases in between. The germline V gene has CDR1 MDHEN and CDR2 SYDVKM.

The V and J genes are TRBV11-2 and TRBJ2-6; 9 positions match TRBD1. Germline V lookup: CDR1 SGHAT, CDR2 FQNNGV. Losses at the gene ends were 1 base for V and 0 bases for J; bases not matched to a gene: 7. The CDR3 runs to 19 residues. DNA for the CDR3: TGTGCCAGCAGCTTAGCAGGGGACAGGGAGGGCTCTGGGGCCAACGTCCTGACTTTC. As protein: CASSLAGDREGSGANVLTF.

Only a few counts were recorded for this clone. This chain connects TRBV13 to TRBJ2-5; D gene ambiguous. The V end lost 3 bases, the J end lost 4 bases, and 3 bases lay between the germline ends. Germline V gene data show CDR1 as PRHDT and CDR2 as FYEKMQ (reference sequence). The CDR3 has 11 residues. CDR3 protein: CASSFRETQYF. CDR3 coding DNA: TGTGCCAGCAGCTTTCGAGAGACCCAGTACTTC.

The rearrangement uses TRBV7-8 and TRBJ2-1; 12 bases are shared with TRBD2. Germline V gene data show CDR1 as SGHVS and CDR2 as FQNEAQ. This CDR3 comprises 15 residues. The V gene end was trimmed by 4 bases and the J gene end by 7 bases; junction bases not matched to a gene: 5. The CDR3 sequence is CASSSTSGGLNEQFF. Here the CDR3 DNA reads TGTGCCAGCAGCTCCACTAGCGGGGGGCTAAATGAGCAGTTCTTC.

V gene TRBV2 combines with J gene TRBJ1-2; D not certain. This CDR3 contains 14 residues. Germline CDR1 SNHLY, CDR2 FYNNEI. The ends were cut back, 6 bases at V and 4 bases at J, with 15 bases in the middle. The CDR3 nucleotides are TGTGCCAGCAGGGAAATGTTTTTCGGCTATGGCTACACCTTC. The encoded protein is CASREMFFGYGYTF.

The chain recombines TRBV14 with TRBJ2-3, with D perhaps TRBD2 (6 bases). V was trimmed by 1 base and J by 7 bases, leaving 9 bases between them. The CDR3 runs to 13 residues. The germline gives CDR1 SGHDN, CDR2 FVKESK. CDR3 in DNA: TGTGCCAGCAGCCAAGTTGGGACTTATACGCAGTATTTT. The encoded protein is CASSQVGTYTQYF.

The chain is built from TRBV2 and TRBJ2-5, with 7 bases lining up with TRBD2. In germline, CDR1 is SNHLY, CDR2 FYNNEI. The CDR3 contains 13 residues. With 7 bases clipped from V and 2 bases from J, the junction kept 4 bases outside the gene matches. CDR3 bases: TGTGCCAGCAAGGGAGCGGGGCAAGAGACCCAGTACTTC. It translates to CASKGAGQETQYF.

V usage is TRBV7-2 and J usage is TRBJ1-5; D remains ambiguous. The CDR3 extends over 13 amino acids. Trimming shortened V by 4 bases and J by 0 bases, and 4 bases separated the two germline ends. Germline lookup yields CDR1 SGHTA and CDR2 FQGNSA. The CDR3 loop reads CASSSNSNQPQHF. CDR3 coding DNA: TGTGCCAGCAGCTCTAATAGCAATCAGCCCCAGCATTTT.

The rearrangement joins TRBV29-1 to TRBJ2-3; the D is unclear. Germline V gene lookup returns CDR1 SQVTM and CDR2 ANQGSEA. Trimming cost V 8 bases and J 1 base, with 13 bases left between them. The CDR3 loop spans 13 amino acids. CDR3 bases: TGCAGCATAAGTGAATTAGGCACAGATACGCAGTATTTT. It yields the protein CSISELGTDTQYF.

This clone has only a few counts. V usage is TRBV6-6 and J usage is TRBJ1-1; D possibly corresponds to TRBD1 (6 bases). CDR1 and CDR2 from the germline V gene are MNHNY and SVGAGI (reference sequence). V lost 2 bases, J lost 1 base, and 11 bases lay in between. The CDR3 has 15 residues. The CDR3 here is CASSYEGTTNTEAFF. Here the CDR3 DNA reads TGTGCCAGCAGTTACGAGGGGACAACGAACACTGAAGCTTTCTTT.